This T cell receptor beta chain was profiled in a study of regulatory T cells in long-lasting Graves disease (dated by TCRdb to 2020 to 2022). Regarding the complete study: To count as having persistent Graves' disease, a patient had to have received antithyroid drug treatment for over 5 years with TSH receptor autoantibodies remaining persistently positive. This study used TCR sequencing and RNA sequencing of peripheral blood to compare persistent Graves' disease patients against newly diagnosed Graves' disease patients. The study was conducted in China and was registered as a clinical trial. TCR sequencing covered around 13 persistent and 20 newly diagnosed Graves' disease patients, approximately 33 samples in total. Persistent Graves' disease patients in the clinical cohort had taken antithyroid drugs for around 11 years on average. Summary of the overall study and its limitations: The small sample size was acknowledged by the authors as a limitation that may reduce accuracy. Peripheral blood alone was examined, since thyroid tissue, which constituted the primary lesion, could not be accessed. A larger number of public clonotypes was shared among persistent patients (approximately 3,000) than among newly diagnosed patients (roughly 970). TRBV28, TRBJ1-2 and TRBJ2-5 were preferentially used in persistent disease, while TRBV20-1 and TRBJ2-1 were favored in newly diagnosed disease. Lower TCR Shannon entropy and fewer highly expanded clones were observed in persistent Graves' disease patients than in newly diagnosed patients, which suggested clonal expansion. Only the TCR beta chain was sequenced and analyzed.

This clonotype turned up a few times. It lacks a known antigen. Per-base quality was not reported, and no clone a single base away is much larger than it. Read against the paper, the sample's time point label means: persistent/refractory GD, antithyroid drugs over 5 years with positive TRAb. RNA was extracted from PBMCs in TRIzol for both TCR sequencing and RNA sequencing. Graves' disease was diagnosed according to American Thyroid Association guidelines. Recruitment of patients was carried out at an endocrinology department in Xi'an, China. From each patient, around 9.3 milliliters of peripheral blood was collected into an EDTA anticoagulant tube. Ficoll Paque Plus density gradient separation was used to isolate PBMCs, and no further T cell sorting was performed. An Agilent 2100 Bioanalyzer and agarose gel were used to check RNA quality, and a NanoDrop 2000 was used to measure RNA concentration. The cysteine opens and the phenylalanine closes a CDR3 of 18 amino acids. Only the CDR3 region is kept as DNA, spanning 54 bases read in frame from base 1. Trimming leaves V shorter by 0 bases and J shorter by 4 bases, with the junction holding 12 bases beyond the gene matches. According to the germline V gene (reference sequence), CDR1 reads DFQATT and CDR2 reads SNEGSKA.

The library was produced with multiplex PCR. Sequencing instrument: Illumina HiSeq 4000. To build TCR beta libraries, CDR3 regions were amplified by Arm-PCR using iRepertoire HTBI primers. PCR products were gel purified before sequencing. In the authors' own workflow: Across samples, 60 to 70 TRBV and 13 to 15 TRBJ segments were identified and used for gene usage analysis of CDR3 amino acid clonotypes. COPE and FqMerger were used to merge filtered high-quality paired reads into contigs. BLAST was used to align contigs to IMGT TRBV, TRBD and TRBJ reference genes, with CDR3 defined following IMGT. Any clonotype with a frequency above 0.1% was classified as a highly expanded clone. Shannon entropy was used to measure repertoire diversity, and the Gini coefficient was used to measure V-J evenness. Clonotypes shared by more than one individual were considered public. In-frame beta chains were kept once TCRdb had trimmed the public reads at Q25 with fastp and called clones with MiXCR. All rows with the same CDR3 protein become a single entry with the most common DNA and genes. The V and J calls and clone size come from TCRdb's table, not from the authors' own analysis. The sample table lists roughly 400,000 distinct CDR3 sequences, under 25% of them with a count of one. The top ten clonotypes cover roughly an eighth of the sample.

Here the chain combines TRBV20-1 and TRBJ2-7, and TRBD2 aligns with 13 junction nucleotides. The clonotype comes from a female donor with Graves disease. The material sequenced was peripheral blood mononuclear cells (PBMCs), taken when the disease was refractory, from a patient treated with antithyroid drugs. This receptor has the CDR3 CSARDEKALAGGPYEQYF. The DNA sequence reads TGCAGTGCTAGAGATGAGAAAGCACTAGCGGGAGGGCCTTACGAGCAGTACTTC.